One sample yielded the 10 T cell receptor beta chains listed below, sequenced in a study of T cells after yellow fever vaccination. TCRdb independently ran MiXCR on the 5' RACE reads; one entry per CDR3 protein. The sample has 310,000 or so distinct CDR3 sequences, about 6.6% seen once; the top ten hold roughly a sixth. Material: PBMCs, obtained around 45 days after the first yellow fever vaccination. Every receptor here comes from a man aged 18 to 29 who received the YFV17D yellow fever vaccine.

This clonotype was seen more than once but under ten times. The chain recombines TRBV20-1 with TRBJ1-5, with D uncertain. The length of the CDR3 is 15 residues. Per germline, CDR1 DFQATT and CDR2 SNEGSKA (reference sequence). V lost 0 bases and J 4 bases, leaving 13 bases between the germline ends. The CDR3 loop is CSAREATRTNQPQHF. The CDR3 coding sequence is TGCAGTGCTAGAGAGGCCACCAGGACGAATCAGCCCCAGCATTTT.

This clonotype has ten or more counts. This rearrangement joins TRBV5-1 to TRBJ2-5; D ambiguous. V gave up 6 bases and J gave up 5 bases, with 14 bases separating them. Germline-derived CDR1 and CDR2 are SGHRS and YFSETQ. The CDR3 is 13 residues long. The CDR3 loop is CASTRVRGETQYF. CDR3 bases: TGCGCCAGCACCCGGGTCCGTGGGGAGACCCAGTACTTC.

This clonotype was detected a few times. The chain combines TRBV27 with TRBJ2-2; maybe TRBD1 (5 bases). Per the germline V gene, CDR1 is MNHEY and CDR2 is SMNVEV (reference sequence). This CDR3 is built from 13 residues. V gave up 0 bases and J gave up 7 bases, with 6 bases separating them. CDR3 region: CASSLSRVGELFF. DNA for the CDR3: TGTGCCAGCAGTTTATCCAGGGTCGGGGAGCTGTTTTTT.

The table lists this clonotype with a few counts. The chain joins TRBV4-3 to TRBJ1-2; tentative D call: TRBD1 (5 bases). V was cut by 0 bases and J by 4 bases, with 9 bases left in between. Per germline, CDR1 LGHNA and CDR2 YSLEER. This CDR3 region has 14 residues. CDR3 nucleotide sequence: TGCGCCAGCAGCCAAGATCAAAGGGGCTATGGCTACACCTTC. Translating gives CASSQDQRGYGYTF.

This clonotype was seen a handful of times. This chain links TRBV6-2 or TRBV6-3 with TRBJ2-2; D is unclear. Trimming took off 6 bases at V and 6 bases at J, with 2 bases between the two ends. Per the germline V gene, CDR1 is MNHEY and CDR2 is SVGEGT. This CDR3 has 10 residues. This chain's CDR3 is CASRAGELFF. CDR3 nucleotide sequence: TGTGCCAGCAGAGCCGGGGAGCTGTTTTTT.

This clonotype has a handful of counts. This sequence joins TRBV20-1 and TRBJ2-3; 11 bases match TRBD2. CDR3 length equals 16 residues. Germline V gives CDR1 DFQATT, CDR2 SNEGSKA (reference sequence). V was pared by 5 bases and J by 1 base, with 8 bases of the junction left unmatched. The CDR3 loop reads CSAYRLLAGGTDTQYF. DNA of the CDR3: TGCAGTGCTTACCGCCTACTAGCGGGGGGCACAGATACGCAGTATTTT.

This clonotype was recorded many times. V and J are TRBV5-1 and TRBJ1-2; D not resolved. The CDR3 is made up of 12 amino acids. V lost 7 bases and J lost 8, with 15 bases in between. Germline CDR1 reads SGHRS; CDR2 reads YFSETQ. The CDR3 coding sequence is TGCGCCAGCTCCTCACTTGTGAGCGGCTACACCTTC. It encodes CASSSLVSGYTF.

This rearrangement joins TRBV3-1 to TRBJ1-2; D gene unclear. Germline V gives CDR1 LGHDT, CDR2 YNNKEL (reference sequence). Between the trimmed V and J ends, which lost 1 base and 6 bases, there was a span of 12 bases. CDR3 length: 14 residues. The CDR3 DNA is TGTGCCAGCAGCCAAGGACTTCCTGGAGATGGCTACACCTTC. Amino acid sequence: CASSQGLPGDGYTF.

This clonotype was seen many times. The rearrangement uses TRBV20-1 and TRBJ2-5, with D unresolved. Trimming removed 6 bases from V and 4 bases from J, with 9 bases in between. This CDR3 region has 11 residues. CDR1 and CDR2 from the germline V gene are DFQATT and SNEGSKA (reference sequence). The CDR3 nucleotides are TGCAGTGCCCCGTGGGGAGAGACCCAGTACTTC. Its translation is CSAPWGETQYF.

This clonotype was counted many times. The chain carries TRBV20-1 and TRBJ2-1; 9 bases are shared with TRBD2. J was trimmed by 7 bases and V by 6 bases; bases with no gene match: 7. The CDR3 runs 13 residues. Per the germline V gene, CDR1 is DFQATT and CDR2 is SNEGSKA (reference sequence). This chain's CDR3 is CSATTSGANEQFF. CDR3 DNA: TGCAGTGCAACGACTAGCGGAGCGAATGAGCAGTTCTTC.